This T cell receptor beta chain originates from a study of T cell responses to AZD1222 COVID-19 vaccine. CDR3 length: 12 residues. V was trimmed by 10 bases and J by 8 bases, leaving 17 bases between them. The V gene's germline CDR1 is MNHEY and CDR2 SVGAGI. TCRdb's table, derived via immunoSEQ multiplex PCR, lists solely in-frame clones and lacks some. The sample includes more than 150,000 clones, approximately 91% seen only once; the top ten take 0.99%. This receptor was taken from an adult in good health. The V gene is TRBV6-5, the J gene TRBJ2-5; D is unclear. Sequences were derived from peripheral blood, sampled on day 0 of AZD1222 vaccination. DNA for the CDR3: TGTGCCATAGGCTACCTCCAAAAAACCCAGTACTTC. Protein: CAIGYLQKTQYF.